Listed here are 13 T cell receptor beta chains from one sample, sequenced in a study of CXCR3-negative and CXCR3-positive naive CD8 T cells. UMI labels and 5' RACE were used to prepare the TRB cDNA libraries. TCRdb derives one entry per CDR3 protein from the 5' RACE reads, leaving out DNA. Its clone listing holds 150,000 to 180,000 distinct CDR3 sequences. Study findings and constraints: Hydrophobicity was higher for TRB CDR3s found in CXCR3-positive naive cells than in CXCR3-negative naive cells.

What these receptors recognize is not known. The sample comprised naive CXCR3+ CD8+ T cells from blood. The subset is: CD45RO-CCR7+CD27+CD95- naive CD8+ T cells expressing CXCR3 (TNR3+). The receptor source for this set is a human donor in good health. Some clones in this sample may be carry-over from other donors' samples.

The V and J genes are TRBV11-1 and TRBJ2-7; TCRdb outputs TRBD1, but without DNA this stays unchecked. The CDR3 loop spans 15 amino acids. Germline V CDR1 and CDR2: SGHAT, FQDESV (reference sequence). The CDR3 loop is CASSLAAAPSYEQYF.

This chain links TRBV7-9 with TRBJ2-4; TCRdb calls TRBD1, which cannot be checked without DNA. Germline-derived CDR1 and CDR2 are SEHNR and FQNEAQ (reference sequence). This CDR3 contains 16 residues. The CDR3 sequence is CASSLALGQAKNIQYF.

This sequence joins TRBV15 and TRBJ1-5. This CDR3 contains 15 residues. Germline V gene sequence: CDR1 LNHNV, CDR2 YYDKDF (reference sequence). The CDR3 loop reads CATSSAGRGDEPQHF.

V is TRBV7-2 and J is TRBJ1-1. This CDR3 spans 15 amino acids. Germline assignment: CDR1 SGHTA and CDR2 FQGNSA. CDR3 sequence: CASSVAWPVNTEAFF.

This rearrangement joins TRBV29-1 to TRBJ2-7; TCRdb's assignment of TRBD2 cannot be checked, as there is no DNA. Germline lookup yields CDR1 SQVTM and CDR2 ANQGSEA. This CDR3 region has 17 residues. The CDR3 sequence: CSVEDQGTSGDPYEQYF.

The chain carries TRBV11-1 and TRBJ1-1; TCRdb outputs TRBD1, but without DNA this stays unchecked. Germline assignment: CDR1 SGHAT and CDR2 FQDESV (reference sequence). CDR3 size: 17 residues. CDR3 in amino acids: CASSFPTGRSGYTEAFF.

The chain is built from TRBV20-1 and TRBJ2-1; absent DNA, TCRdb's TRBD2 call cannot be checked. The CDR3 sequence is 15 residues long. The germline gives CDR1 DFQATT, CDR2 SNEGSKA (reference sequence). CDR3 residues: CSADKLPGLVNEQFF.

The rearrangement uses TRBV9 and TRBJ1-1; without DNA, the TCRdb call of TRBD1 cannot be checked. This CDR3 has 14 amino acids. Germline CDR1 SGDLS, CDR2 YYNGEE. This CDR3 is CASSVVLGNTEAFF. The variable domain in full, with the rest retrieved from reference TRBV9 and TRBJ1-1, is DSGVTQTPKHLITATGQRVTLRCSPRSGDLSVYWYQQSLDQGLQFLIQYYNGEERAKGNILERFSAQQFPDLHSELNLSSLELGDSALYFCASSVVLGNTEAFFGQGTRLTVV.

The chain is built from TRBV12-3 or TRBV12-4 and TRBJ1-1. This CDR3 spans 14 amino acids. This CDR3 is CASSLSGRNTETFF.

The chain joins TRBV4-1 to TRBJ2-3; TCRdb gives TRBD1 as the D gene, but with no DNA this cannot be confirmed. Per the germline V gene, CDR1 is MGHRA and CDR2 is YSYEKL. There are 17 residues in the CDR3. The CDR3 spells CASSHPPNQGGTDTQYF.

V and J are TRBV6-2 or TRBV6-3 and TRBJ1-5; the TCRdb D gene call, TRBD1, has no DNA to confirm it. Germline V gene sequence: CDR1 MNHEY, CDR2 SVGEGT. CDR3 size: 14 residues. CDR3 region: CASTEGTGHQPQHF.

The CDR3 region is CSLRLAGELFF. This chain connects TRBV29-1 to TRBJ2-2. Germline V lookup: CDR1 SQVTM, CDR2 ANQGSEA. The CDR3 has 11 amino acids.

The CDR3 region is CASSQDPSGKNNEQFF. The rearrangement links TRBV4-1 to TRBJ2-1; TCRdb's D call, TRBD2, is unchecked because there is no DNA. This CDR3 region has 16 residues. Germline V CDR1 and CDR2: MGHRA, YSYEKL.